Many counts were recorded for the clone carrying this TCR beta chain. Using constant-segment primers, 5'RACE produced TCR alpha and TCR beta cDNA libraries carrying sample barcodes and UMIs. MiXCR was run by TCRdb on the 5' RACE reads, yielding one entry per CDR3 protein. The sample contains about 270,000 distinct CDR3 sequences, 15% to 19% of which appear only once. The data belong to a study of T-cell memory formation after mild COVID-19. This CDR3 spans 19 amino acids. The V end was cut by 0 bases, the J end by 3 bases, with 22 bases between. Germline CDR1 reads LNHNV; CDR2 reads YYDKDF (reference sequence).

The sequenced sample consisted of PBMCs or a T cell subset sorted from them (not recorded which). The TCR comes from an adult woman who had mild COVID-19 (a few samples of this study predate the infection). Cell type and time point are not known. This rearrangement joins TRBV15 to TRBJ2-3, with D maybe TRBD2 (6 bases). The CDR3 spells CATSRDHGGNGGATDTQYF. The CDR3 region has the DNA TGTGCCACCAGCAGAGATCATGGCGGGAACGGTGGGGCAACAGATACGCAGTATTTT.